This TCR beta chain was identified during a study of blood T cell repertoires in COVID-19. Study context: In each case, the material was cDNA or gDNA derived from T cells, B-cell-depleted T cells, or PBMCs.

The CDR3 length is 15 residues. The germline V gene has CDR1 KGHSH and CDR2 LQKENI. Trimming took off 1 base at V and 1 base at J, with 7 bases between the two ends. Per the original methods: How many nucleated cells were present was estimated from reference gene primer amplification. The repertoire was sequenced with immunoSEQ multiplex PCR; TCRdb's copy has only in-frame clones and lacks some. V and J calls and clone size are those listed in that table; D and trimming were worked out from the DNA. Among under 80,000 clones listed, roughly 85% were seen once. The sample taken for sequencing was peripheral blood. The rearrangement joins TRBV18 to TRBJ2-2; unclear D gene. The clonotype comes from a human donor in a cohort sampled during active COVID-19. The CDR3 DNA sequence: TGTGCCAGCTCACCACTCACGGGGAACACCGGGGAGCTGTTTTTT. This codes for CASSPLTGNTGELFF.